A single sample gave rise to the 21 T cell receptor beta chains below, sequenced in a study of T-cell reconstitution after alpha-beta-depleted transplantation in children. The library targeted TCRbeta and was prepared with unique molecular identifiers. One entry per CDR3 protein results from TCRdb running MiXCR on the PCR reads. This sample has hundreds of thousands of distinct CDR3 sequences, with 10% to 15% found just once. The sequencing used PBMCs, mostly from graft donor cells, collected 360 days after TCRalphabeta/CD19-depleted stem cell transplant. These receptors all come from a male patient between 10 and 17 years old who had a stem cell transplant for acute myeloid leukemia, so the T cells may come from the graft donor.

The gene calls are TRBV10-3 and TRBJ2-2; TRBD2 agrees at 7 bases. The CDR3 runs 15 residues. The V gene's germline CDR1 is ENHRY and CDR2 SYGVKD. J gave up 4 bases and V 9 bases, and 11 bases lay outside the gene matches. CDR3 loop: CAISFRDYPTGELFF. In DNA form, the CDR3 reads TGTGCCATAAGTTTCCGGGACTACCCCACCGGGGAGCTGTTTTTT.

This clonotype was counted a single time. The chain uses TRBV30 and TRBJ2-2, with D perhaps assigned TRBD1 or TRBD2 (5 bases each). Germline CDR1 GTSNPN, CDR2 SVGIG (reference sequence). The CDR3 has 14 residues. V lost 3 bases to trimming and J lost 3 bases, with 11 bases between them. In DNA, the CDR3 is TGTGCCTGGAGCGCCGGGGCTTACACCGGGGAGCTGTTTTTT. Amino acids: CAWSAGAYTGELFF.

In DNA, the CDR3 is TGCAGTGCTCCGGGCCTTCCGGCGGCCAAAAACATTCAGTACTTC. This translates into CSAPGLPAAKNIQYF. This chain uses TRBV20-1 with TRBJ2-4; unclear D gene. Between the trimmed V and J ends, which lost 5 bases and 1 base, there was a span of 15 bases. Germline lookup yields CDR1 DFQATT and CDR2 SNEGSKA (reference sequence). The CDR3 length is 15 residues.

The J gene is TRBJ2-7, the V gene TRBV7-2; tentative D call: TRBD2 (6 bases). The CDR3 runs 15 residues. The V gene lost 1 base and the J gene lost 4 bases, with 14 bases spanning the gap. Germline CDR1 SGHTA, CDR2 FQGNSA. Here the CDR3 reads CASSLEDGTFYEQYF. CDR3 DNA: TGTGCCAGCAGCTTAGAAGACGGGACTTTTTACGAGCAGTACTTC. The variable domain in full, with the rest retrieved from reference TRBV7-2 and TRBJ2-7, is GAGVSQSPSNKVTEKGKDVELRCDPISGHTALYWYRQSLGQGLEFLIYFQGNSAPDKSGLPSDRFSAERTGGSVSTLTIQRTQQEDSAVYLCASSLEDGTFYEQYFGPGTRLTVT.

The chain combines TRBV5-8 with TRBJ2-1; a weak D match, TRBD2 (6 bases). The V and J ends lost 1 base and 10 bases respectively, with 24 bases between them. Germline-derived CDR1 and CDR2 are SGHTS and YDEGEE. This CDR3 region has 17 residues. The CDR3 DNA sequence: TGTGCCAGCAGCTTGCCTTCGTGGCTAGCGACCGCGGTGGAGCAGTTCTTC. Its protein product is CASSLPSWLATAVEQFF. Full variable domain (outside the CDR3, taken from reference TRBV5-8 and TRBJ2-1): EAGVTQSPTHLIKTRGQQATLRCSPISGHTSVYWYQQALGLGLQFLLWYDEGEERNRGNFPPRFSGRQFPNYSSELNVNALELEDSALYLCASSLPSWLATAVEQFFGPGTRLTVL.

This clonotype has a count of ten or more. The rearrangement uses TRBV7-2 and TRBJ2-2; weak D call: TRBD2 (5 bases). V gave up 0 bases and J gave up 4 bases, with 12 bases separating them. The CDR3 is made up of 16 amino acids. The germline V gene encodes CDR1 SGHTA and CDR2 FQGNSA. The CDR3 DNA is TGTGCCAGCAGCTTAGCGCGTCTAGCCCCCACCGGGGAGCTGTTTTTT. Residues: CASSLARLAPTGELFF.

The chain carries TRBV27 and TRBJ2-1; TRBD2 aligns across 11 bases. Unmatched junction bases numbered 15, after V lost 7 bases and J lost 1 base. There are 19 residues in the CDR3. Germline V gene lookup returns CDR1 MNHEY and CDR2 SMNVEV (reference sequence). The CDR3 here is CASTLRLAGLGMSYNEQFF. In nucleotides, the CDR3 is TGTGCCAGCACCCTAAGACTAGCGGGACTCGGGATGTCCTACAATGAGCAGTTCTTC.

This clonotype was found a few times. The chain uses TRBV28 and TRBJ2-1; D remains ambiguous. V lost 3 bases, J lost 0 bases, and 6 bases lay in between. CDR1 MDHEN and CDR2 SYDVKM come from the germline V gene. This CDR3 is built from 14 residues. The CDR3 is CASSFVSSYNEQFF. For the CDR3, the DNA is TGTGCCAGCAGTTTTGTCAGCTCCTACAATGAGCAGTTCTTC.

The V call is TRBV7-9, the J call TRBJ2-3, with D uncertain. The ends were cut back, 0 bases at V and 0 bases at J, with 7 bases in the middle. The CDR3 has 15 residues. Germline-derived CDR1 and CDR2 are SEHNR and FQNEAQ (reference sequence). The CDR3 DNA reads as TGTGCCAGCAGCTTAGCCCCACCAAGCACAGATACGCAGTATTTT. It specifies CASSLAPPSTDTQYF.

The gene calls are TRBV10-3 and TRBJ2-7, with D tentatively TRBD1 (6 bases). This CDR3 has 16 amino acids. Germline lookup yields CDR1 ENHRY and CDR2 SYGVKD. Trimming pared 5 bases from V and 0 bases from J, leaving 17 bases between. The CDR3 region has the DNA TGTGCCATCAGTCCTAATACAGGGCTACTCTCCTACGAGCAGTACTTC. Translated: CAISPNTGLLSYEQYF.

This clonotype was found many times. The gene calls are TRBV20-1 and TRBJ2-7; D ambiguous. In germline, CDR1 is DFQATT, CDR2 SNEGSKA (reference sequence). V was clipped by 6 bases and J by 1 base, with 16 bases between them. The CDR3 has 14 amino acids. The CDR3 DNA is TGCAGTGCGGACCCCACCCGCACATCCTACGAGCAGTACTTC. Residues: CSADPTRTSYEQYF.

This chain joins TRBV28 and TRBJ2-1; TRBD2 aligns across 7 bases. Germline lookup yields CDR1 MDHEN and CDR2 SYDVKM. The CDR3 runs 18 residues. J was trimmed by 1 base and V by 1 base; bases with no gene match: 10. In nucleotides, the CDR3 is TGTGCCAGCAGTTTATCCCTGGAGGTAGCGGGTTCCTACAATGAGCAGTTCTTC. Amino acid sequence: CASSLSLEVAGSYNEQFF. Full variable domain (outside the CDR3, taken from reference TRBV28 and TRBJ2-1): DVKVTQSSRYLVKRTGEKVFLECVQDMDHENMFWYRQDPGLGLRLIYFSYDVKMKEKGDIPEGYSVSREKKERFSLILESASTNQTSMYLCASSLSLEVAGSYNEQFFGPGTRLTVL.

The table lists this clonotype with many counts. For the CDR3, the DNA is TGCGCCAGCAGCCCGGGACTAGCGGGAGTCAATGAGCAGTTCTTC. This sequence encodes CASSPGLAGVNEQFF. The chain is built from TRBV5-1 and TRBJ2-1; 14 nucleotides align to TRBD2. Germline V CDR1 and CDR2: SGHRS, YFSETQ. With V trimmed by 4 bases and J by 6 bases, 3 bases remained unmatched. The CDR3 has 15 amino acids.

The V call is TRBV12-3 or TRBV12-4, the J call TRBJ2-1, with 8 bases that match TRBD1. This CDR3 contains 18 residues. Trimming cost V 2 bases and J 5 bases; bases outside gene matches: 14. The CDR3 coding sequence is TGTGCCAGCAGTTTAAGTATTGGGGCAGGGGGCACAAACAATGAGCAGTTCTTC. It specifies CASSLSIGAGGTNNEQFF.

This clonotype was observed a few times. The rearrangement uses TRBV24-1 and TRBJ2-1; 7 positions agree with TRBD2. The CDR3 length is 17 residues. In germline, CDR1 is KGHDR, CDR2 SFDVKD. After removal of 3 bases from V and 6 bases from J, the junction contained 13 bases not matched to a gene. DNA of the CDR3: TGTGCCACCAGTGATACCACCTTGAGCGGGAAGGGCAATGAGCAGTTCTTC. Translation: CATSDTTLSGKGNEQFF.

The V and J genes are TRBV12-3 or TRBV12-4 and TRBJ1-2, with 7 bases fitting TRBD1. There are 17 residues in the CDR3. V was clipped by 6 bases and J by 7 bases; unmatched bases: 20. The CDR3 loop reads CASRPWAGTETQGGYTF. The CDR3 coding sequence is TGTGCCAGCAGACCCTGGGCCGGGACAGAGACTCAGGGTGGCTACACCTTC.

The gene calls are TRBV10-3 and TRBJ2-7; D not certain. Deletions cut 2 bases from V and 2 bases from J, with 22 bases between. The CDR3 is made up of 18 amino acids. From germline, CDR1 is ENHRY and CDR2 SYGVKD. CDR3 residues: CAISEPRSMALPTYEQYF. The CDR3, as DNA: TGTGCCATCAGTGAGCCTCGGAGTATGGCGCTGCCGACCTACGAGCAGTACTTC.

This clonotype came up a few times. The chain joins TRBV4-3 to TRBJ2-3; TRBD1 matches 7 bases. The CDR3 is 16 amino acids. The V gene end was trimmed by 0 bases and the J gene end by 2 bases; junction bases not matched to a gene: 5. Germline lookup yields CDR1 LGHNA and CDR2 YSLEER. Written as DNA, the CDR3 is TGCGCCAGCAGCCAAGATCGGGACAGATACACAGATACGCAGTATTTT. Protein product: CASSQDRDRYTDTQYF.

J is TRBJ2-5 and V is TRBV7-2; 9 nucleotides match TRBD1. Germline CDR1 reads SGHTA; CDR2 reads FQGNSA. Trimming cost V 5 bases and J 4 bases; bases outside gene matches: 8. This CDR3 spans 15 amino acids. The CDR3 DNA reads as TGTGCCAGCAGCCTCGACAGGGGGTCTCGAGAGACCCAGTACTTC. Translation: CASSLDRGSRETQYF.

This clonotype was recorded a few times. The chain carries TRBV4-3 and TRBJ2-5; 12 bases map to TRBD2. The germline V gene has CDR1 LGHNA and CDR2 YSLEER. Unmatched junction bases numbered 7, after V lost 0 bases and J lost 5 bases. There are 17 residues in the CDR3. Here the CDR3 reads CASSQDPGTSGRETQYF. The CDR3, as DNA: TGCGCCAGCAGCCAAGACCCGGGAACTAGCGGGAGGGAGACCCAGTACTTC.

This clonotype was recorded a few times. V and J are TRBV28 and TRBJ2-5; D possibly matches TRBD1 or TRBD2 (6 bases each). The CDR3 loop spans 14 amino acids. V was shortened by 3 bases and J by 7 bases, with 15 bases between the two germline ends. The germline V gene encodes CDR1 MDHEN and CDR2 SYDVKM. The CDR3: CASSFPGGKGTQYF. The CDR3 coding sequence is TGTGCCAGCAGTTTTCCCGGGGGCAAGGGGACCCAGTACTTC.